The 20 T cell receptor beta chains below come from one sample, sequenced in a study of PD-L1 blockade in urothelial cancer. The time point here: pretreatment peripheral blood. The method was immunoSEQ multiplex PCR; TCRdb's version includes in-frame clones alone and lacks a portion of them. The table lists approximately 90,000 clones, 70% to 90% of them singletons, with approximately 15% in the top ten. The material was PBMCs, obtained around atezolizumab (anti-PD-L1) treatment. Receptors were obtained from a man in his sixties with urothelial cancer.

The chain uses TRBV19 and TRBJ1-1; D not certain. The CDR3 is 15 residues long. Germline V gene sequence: CDR1 LNHDA, CDR2 SQIVND (reference sequence). With 3 bases removed from V and 4 bases from J, the gap between germline ends came to 15 bases. CDR3 residues: CASSIPRSSGTEAFF. In nucleotides, the CDR3 is TGTGCCAGTAGTATCCCCCGGTCGTCGGGCACTGAAGCTTTCTTT.

The gene calls are TRBV11-2 and TRBJ2-7; TRBD2 matches at 10 bases. The germline V gene encodes CDR1 SGHAT and CDR2 FQNNGV. The CDR3 runs to 16 residues. J gave up 3 bases and V 5 bases, and 10 bases lay outside the gene matches. The CDR3 DNA reads TGTGCCAGCAGCCATGAACTAGCGGGGTCCCTCTACGAGCAGTACTTC. It translates to CASSHELAGSLYEQYF.

The chain links TRBV9 to TRBJ2-5; tentative D call: TRBD1 (6 bases). The length of the CDR3 is 14 residues. V was pared by 4 bases and J by 2 bases, with 12 bases between. Germline values: CDR1 SGDLS, CDR2 YYNGEE. The CDR3 region has the DNA TGTGCCAGCAGCACCGGGACATATCAAGAGACCCAGTACTTC. It encodes CASSTGTYQETQYF. Full variable domain (rest looked up from reference TRBV9 and TRBJ2-5): DSGVTQTPKHLITATGQRVTLRCSPRSGDLSVYWYQQSLDQGLQFLIQYYNGEERAKGNILERFSAQQFPDLHSELNLSSLELGDSALYFCASSTGTYQETQYFGPGTRLLVL.

The chain combines TRBV18 with TRBJ2-4, with D unclear. Per the germline V gene, CDR1 is KGHSH and CDR2 is LQKENI. V was pared by 3 bases and J by 3 bases, with 21 bases between. This CDR3 region has 18 residues. The chain's CDR3 is CASSPYGPPYLGKNIQYF. The CDR3 DNA reads TGTGCCAGCTCACCTTACGGCCCCCCGTATCTAGGCAAAAACATTCAGTACTTC.

The chain combines TRBV18 with TRBJ2-7, with TRBD2 matching over 10 bases. Germline CDR1 and CDR2: KGHSH and LQKENI. The junction had 3 bases not matched to a gene; V was cut back by 2 bases and J by 2 bases. The CDR3 runs 15 residues. CDR3 nucleotides: TGTGCCAGCTCACCAGCCACTAGCGGGGCCTACGAGCAGTACTTC. Translating gives CASSPATSGAYEQYF.

This rearrangement joins TRBV6-5 to TRBJ1-3; D is undetermined. Germline CDR1 reads MNHEY; CDR2 reads SVGAGI. The CDR3 consists of 14 residues. Trimming pared 5 bases from V and 0 bases from J, leaving 8 bases between. The CDR3 spells CASSVKSSGNTIYF. The CDR3 DNA reads as TGTGCCAGCAGTGTCAAGAGCTCTGGAAACACCATATATTTT.

CDR3 region: CASSVDRGPSYEQYF. The CDR3 DNA reads as TGTGCCAGCAGCGTGGACAGGGGACCGTCCTACGAGCAGTACTTC. J is TRBJ2-7 and V is TRBV5-4, with 9 positions matching TRBD1. The CDR3 contains 15 residues. The germline CDR1 and CDR2 sequences are SGHNT and YYREEE (reference sequence). V shed 4 bases and J 1 base; nucleotides not matched to a gene: 6.

This sequence joins TRBV7-3 and TRBJ2-7; 7 positions match TRBD2. This CDR3 is 12 amino acids long. CDR1 and CDR2 (germline): SGHTA, FQGTGA. J lost 8 bases, V lost 5 bases, and 6 bases had no gene match. For the CDR3, the DNA is TGTGCCAGCAGCACGGAGACTAGCCAGCAGTACTTC. Translated: CASSTETSQQYF.

The rearrangement links TRBV25-1 to TRBJ2-5; 9 nucleotides match TRBD1. The germline V gene encodes CDR1 MGHDK and CDR2 SYGVNS. Trimming took 6 bases from V and 5 from J; bases not matched to a gene: 4. The CDR3 consists of 13 residues. The CDR3 spells CASRQGAIETQYF. The CDR3 bases are TGTGCCAGCAGACAGGGGGCTATTGAGACCCAGTACTTC.

This clone has at least ten counts. This chain uses TRBV28 with TRBJ1-5, with D possibly TRBD1 on 6 matching bases. Trimming pared 7 bases from V and 7 bases from J, leaving 20 bases between. Germline values: CDR1 MDHEN, CDR2 SYDVKM. CDR3 size: 15 residues. CDR3 DNA sequence: TGTGCCAGCACCCTCGGGGGGGGCAGGAACCAGCCCCAGCATTTT. It codes for CASTLGGGRNQPQHF.

This sequence joins TRBV19 and TRBJ2-3, with 7 bases identical to TRBD1. This CDR3 is 14 amino acids long. Trimming took 7 bases from V and 1 from J; bases not matched to a gene: 5. Germline CDR1 reads LNHDA; CDR2 reads SQIVND (reference sequence). The CDR3 loop is CASNRQGGTDTQYF. CDR3 DNA: TGTGCCAGTAATCGACAGGGAGGCACAGATACGCAGTATTTT. The whole variable domain, remainder taken from reference TRBV19 and TRBJ2-3, is DGGITQSPKYLFRKEGQNVTLSCEQNLNHDAMYWYRQDPGQGLRLIYYSQIVNDFQKGDIAEGYSVSREKKESFPLTVTSAQKNPTAFYLCASNRQGGTDTQYFGPGTRLTVL.

This chain joins TRBV11-2 and TRBJ1-1; D is uncertain. Trimming took 0 bases from V and 1 from J, leaving 15 bases between them. This CDR3 is 17 amino acids long. CDR1 is SGHAT and CDR2 is FQNNGV in the germline V gene. CDR3 coding DNA: TGTGCCAGCAGCTTAGACCAGACACAGCTTCCGAACACTGAAGCTTTCTTT. This gives the protein CASSLDQTQLPNTEAFF. The full variable domain, its missing parts supplied by reference TRBV11-2 and TRBJ1-1, is EAGVAQSPRYKIIEKRQSVAFWCNPISGHATLYWYQQILGQGPKLLIQFQNNGVVDDSQLPKDRFSAERLKGVDSTLKIQPAKLEDSAVYLCASSLDQTQLPNTEAFFGQGTRLTVV.

The rearrangement joins TRBV2 to TRBJ2-5, with 7 bases fitting TRBD2. Unmatched junction bases numbered 4, after V lost 3 bases and J lost 3 bases. Germline V gives CDR1 SNHLY, CDR2 FYNNEI. The length of the CDR3 is 14 residues. The CDR3 is CASSEGGSKETQYF. CDR3 sequence (DNA): TGTGCCAGCAGTGAGGGGGGGAGTAAAGAGACCCAGTACTTC.

The chain has TRBV13 and TRBJ2-6; 9 bases agree with TRBD1. Losses at the gene ends were 5 bases for V and 0 bases for J; bases not matched to a gene: 5. This CDR3 contains 17 residues. Per germline, CDR1 PRHDT and CDR2 FYEKMQ (reference sequence). Here the CDR3 reads CASSRTGDPSGANVLTF. CDR3 in DNA: TGTGCCAGCAGCCGGACAGGGGACCCCTCTGGGGCCAACGTCCTGACTTTC. The whole variable domain, remainder taken from reference TRBV13 and TRBJ2-6, is AAGVIQSPRHLIKEKRETATLKCYPIPRHDTVYWYQQGPGQDPQFLISFYEKMQSDKGSIPDRFSAQQFSDYHSELNMSSLELGDSALYFCASSRTGDPSGANVLTFGAGSRLTVL.

This chain links TRBV4-2 with TRBJ1-4, with 8 bases fitting TRBD1. The germline gives CDR1 LGHNA, CDR2 YNFKEQ. J gave up 2 bases and V 4 bases, and 6 bases lay outside the gene matches. This CDR3 is 16 amino acids long. CDR3 sequence (DNA): TGTGCCAGCAGCCGGGGGGACAGGACGACTAATGAAAAACTGTTTTTT. Protein: CASSRGDRTTNEKLFF.

V usage is TRBV6-5 and J usage is TRBJ1-2, with 7 bases aligning to TRBD1. Germline CDR1 reads MNHEY; CDR2 reads SVGAGI. V gave up 0 bases and J gave up 4 bases; unmatched junction bases: 5. The CDR3 has 15 amino acids. The CDR3 region is CASSYSTGYGYGYTF. CDR3 DNA: TGTGCCAGCAGTTACTCGACAGGGTACGGCTATGGCTACACCTTC.

V gene TRBV7-9 combines with J gene TRBJ2-7; D call uncertain. The germline gives CDR1 SEHNR, CDR2 FQNEAQ (reference sequence). This CDR3 has 14 amino acids. V lost 5 bases to trimming and J lost 3 bases, with 14 bases between them. This CDR3 reads CASSPQTQVYEQYF. Written as DNA, the CDR3 is TGTGCCAGCAGCCCTCAGACCCAGGTCTACGAGCAGTACTTC.

This chain links TRBV9 with TRBJ2-7; 7 bases fit TRBD2. J gave up 5 bases and V 1 base, and 18 bases lay outside the gene matches. Germline CDR1 is SGDLS and CDR2 is YYNGEE. The CDR3 sequence is 18 residues long. The CDR3 region is CASSVRRGLRTRCNEQYF. The CDR3 nucleotides are TGTGCCAGCAGCGTACGGAGGGGTTTAAGGACTAGATGTAACGAGCAGTACTTC.

The chain uses TRBV19 and TRBJ2-3; D not certain. The CDR3 runs to 14 residues. Looked up from germline, CDR1 is LNHDA and CDR2 is SQIVND (reference sequence). The V gene lost 5 bases and the J gene lost 0 bases, with 9 bases spanning the gap. The CDR3 reads CASSSRLSTDTQYF. The CDR3 DNA follows: TGTGCCAGTAGTTCCAGACTGAGCACAGATACGCAGTATTTT.

The chain combines TRBV6-1 with TRBJ1-1; D is uncertain. The germline V and J ends were trimmed by 0 bases and 4 bases, with 6 bases remaining between them. Germline V CDR1 and CDR2: MNHNS, SASEGT. CDR3 length equals 13 residues. The CDR3 DNA sequence: TGTGCCAGCAGTGAAGCACGGGGCACTGAAGCTTTCTTT. It yields the protein CASSEARGTEAFF.